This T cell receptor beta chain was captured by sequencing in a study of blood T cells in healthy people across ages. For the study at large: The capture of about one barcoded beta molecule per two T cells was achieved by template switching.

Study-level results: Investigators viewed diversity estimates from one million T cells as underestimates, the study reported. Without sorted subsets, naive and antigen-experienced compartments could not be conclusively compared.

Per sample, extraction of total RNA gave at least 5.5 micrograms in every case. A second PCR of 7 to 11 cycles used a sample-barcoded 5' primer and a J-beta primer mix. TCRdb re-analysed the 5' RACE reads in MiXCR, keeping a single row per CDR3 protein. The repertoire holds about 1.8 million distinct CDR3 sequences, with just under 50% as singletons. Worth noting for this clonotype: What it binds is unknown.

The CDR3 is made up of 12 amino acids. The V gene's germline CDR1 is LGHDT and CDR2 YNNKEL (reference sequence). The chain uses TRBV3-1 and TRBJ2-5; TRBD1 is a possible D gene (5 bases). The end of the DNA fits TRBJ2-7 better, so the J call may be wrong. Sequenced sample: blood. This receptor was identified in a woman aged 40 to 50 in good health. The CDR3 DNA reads TGTGCCAGCAGCCAAGCAGGGTTCGAGCAGTACTTC. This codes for CASSQAGFEQYF.